This TCR beta chain comes out of a study of T cells in Graves' hyperthyroidism and ophthalmopathy. Amplification yielded TCR beta CDR3 regions, with RNA transcripts as the source. During a first-round RT-PCR of the TCR CDR3, the HTBI primer set was used. TCRdb used MiXCR to reprocess the multiplex PCR reads, holding one entry per CDR3 protein. The table includes about 400,000 distinct CDR3 sequences, about 14% detected once. In germline, CDR1 is SGHKS, CDR2 YYEKEE (reference sequence). CDR3 length equals 15 residues. V dropped 2 bases and J dropped 2; count of bases not matched to a gene: 4. Using about 10 ml of fresh peripheral blood, PBMCs were prepared. This clonotype appeared many times.

Sequenced input: blood. The V gene is TRBV5-5, the J gene TRBJ2-7, with 10 bases identical to TRBD2. The TCR was taken from a man in his forties or fifties with Graves' ophthalmopathy. In nucleotides, the CDR3 is TGTGCCAGCAGCTTCGGACTAGCGGTGACCTACGAGCAGTACTTC. Translating gives CASSFGLAVTYEQYF.